What follows describes a single T cell receptor beta chain. The entry originates in a study of blood T cell repertoires in COVID-19. Study-wide background: Some COVID-19 samples were acute and others convalescent; all came from the United States, Italy and Spain. T cells, B-cell-depleted T cells, or PBMCs provided the cDNA or gDNA that served as material.

The ends lost 3 bases at V and 8 bases at J; junction bases unmatched: 8. CDR1 and CDR2 (germline): SEHNR, FQNEAQ (reference sequence). This CDR3 spans 14 amino acids. Authors' methods: Scientists estimated how many nucleated cells there were by amplifying reference gene primers. Method: immunoSEQ multiplex PCR; TCRdb's copy keeps in-frame clones and lacks some. V and J calls and clone size follow that table, whereas D and trimming were derived from the DNA. This table holds tens of thousands of clones, almost 90% found once. This rearrangement joins TRBV7-9 to TRBJ1-2; 8 nucleotides line up with TRBD1. This TCR was sampled from an elderly woman with active or convalescent COVID-19. Sequencing input: peripheral blood. CDR3 sequence reads: CASSFYTGGEGYTF. CDR3 coding DNA: TGTGCCAGCAGCTTTTATACAGGGGGAGAAGGCTACACCTTC.